This record looks at one T cell receptor (beta chain) sequence and its context. This record comes from a study of PD-L1 blockade in urothelial cancer. Looking at the study overall: Patients went on atezolizumab around 2014, receiving 1,200 mg intravenously every 3 weeks. Blood was analyzed 3 weeks (second dose) and 6 weeks after treatment start.

V was clipped by 0 bases and J by 3 bases, with 14 bases between them. CDR1 and CDR2 from the germline V gene are KGHSH and LQKENI. This CDR3 contains 16 residues. Patients' cancers were locally advanced or metastatic urothelial carcinomas. What went into each PCR as a spike was synthetic TCR analog templates. Libraries were prepared by immunoSEQ multiplex PCR; TCRdb keeps only in-frame clonotypes and omits some of them. The table includes tens of thousands of clones, around 80% detected once. This receptor was obtained from an older man with urothelial cancer. J is TRBJ1-2 and V is TRBV18, with a weak D call TRBD1 (6 bases). The sequenced sample was PBMCs, obtained around atezolizumab (anti-PD-L1) treatment. The CDR3 sequence: CASSPPELRTDYGYTF. The CDR3 DNA reads TGTGCCAGCTCACCACCGGAACTGCGGACAGACTATGGCTACACCTTC.